Listed below are T cell receptor beta chains from one sample, sequenced in a study of T cells in Graves' hyperthyroidism and ophthalmopathy. TCRdb passed the multiplex PCR reads through MiXCR, listing each CDR3 protein once. The top ten clones hold 27% of a sample with about 96,000 distinct CDR3 sequences, around 50% of them seen once. The sequenced material came from blood. These receptors were collected from a woman between 40 and 55 years old with Graves' hyperthyroidism. Each CDR3 is given with its conserved first and last residue. Fields, in order: CDR3 DNA, CDR3 protein, J gene, D gene, V gene, clone size. The D gene is left open where the match is weak. Clone size, where shown, is once, few, many, or a class for clones that have expanded.

CDR3 DNA: TGCAGTGCTAGATCTAATAAGGGGGCTAGCGGGAGAGGCGGGGAGCTGTTTTTT; CDR3 protein: CSARSNKGASGRGGELFF; J gene: TRBJ2-2; D gene: TRBD2; V gene: TRBV20-1; clone size: -
CDR3 DNA: TGTGCCAGCAGCGGAAGTGGGCCCAAACCCGGGGGAAACACCTTC; CDR3 protein: CASSGSGPKPGGNTF; J gene: TRBJ1-2; D gene: -; V gene: TRBV7-9; clone size: -
CDR3 DNA: TGTGCCTCACCGAGCCCAGCAACTAATGAAAAACTGTTTTTT; CDR3 protein: CASPSPATNEKLFF; J gene: TRBJ1-4; D gene: -; V gene: TRBV10-3; clone size: -
CDR3 DNA: TGTGCCAGTAGACAAGCGGGAGAGACCCAGTACTTC; CDR3 protein: CASRQAGETQYF; J gene: TRBJ2-5; D gene: -; V gene: TRBV19; clone size: many
CDR3 DNA: TGTGCCGTCAGTCCTGGCGGTGACACGACTGGAAACACCATATATTTT; CDR3 protein: CAVSPGGDTTGNTIYF; J gene: TRBJ1-3; D gene: -; V gene: TRBV10-3; clone size: -
CDR3 DNA: TGTGCCAGCAGGGAGGGACTAGCGGGCTCCTACGAGCAGTACTTC; CDR3 protein: CASREGLAGSYEQYF; J gene: TRBJ2-7; D gene: TRBD2; V gene: TRBV2; clone size: many
CDR3 DNA: TGTGCCAGCAGTCCCCCCGGGGGGGGCAGAGAGACCCAGTACTTC; CDR3 protein: CASSPPGGGRETQYF; J gene: TRBJ2-5; D gene: TRBD2; V gene: TRBV12-3/TRBV12-4; clone size: many
CDR3 DNA: TGTGCCAGTAGTACAGAACAGGGGGCGATGGAGACCCAGTACTTC; CDR3 protein: CASSTEQGAMETQYF; J gene: TRBJ2-5; D gene: TRBD1; V gene: TRBV19; clone size: many
CDR3 DNA: TGTGCCAGCAGCGTAGGACAGGGTGCCTACGAGCAGTACTTC; CDR3 protein: CASSVGQGAYEQYF; J gene: TRBJ2-7; D gene: TRBD1; V gene: TRBV9; clone size: many
CDR3 DNA: TGTGCCAGCAGTTACTCCGGGACAGGGGTTGAAGCTTTCTTT; CDR3 protein: CASSYSGTGVEAFF; J gene: TRBJ1-1; D gene: TRBD1; V gene: TRBV6-6; clone size: few
CDR3 DNA: TGTGCCAGTATGGGGACAGCAAACAATCAGCCCCAGCATTTT; CDR3 protein: CASMGTANNQPQHF; J gene: TRBJ1-5; D gene: TRBD1; V gene: TRBV19; clone size: many
CDR3 DNA: TGTGCCATCAGTGCTAGCGGCAGGGGGCATTATGGCTACACCTTC; CDR3 protein: CAISASGRGHYGYTF; J gene: TRBJ1-2; D gene: TRBD1; V gene: TRBV10-3; clone size: -
CDR3 DNA: TGTGCCAGCAGCTTAGGAATGAACACTGAAGCTTTCTTT; CDR3 protein: CASSLGMNTEAFF; J gene: TRBJ1-1; D gene: -; V gene: TRBV7-6; clone size: many
CDR3 DNA: TGTGCCATCAGCCATAGCAATCAGCCCCAGCATTTT; CDR3 protein: CAISHSNQPQHF; J gene: TRBJ1-5; D gene: -; V gene: TRBV10-3; clone size: -
CDR3 DNA: TGCGCCAGCAGCTTGGTTCAGGGAGGGGCAACTGAAGCTTTCTTT; CDR3 protein: CASSLVQGGATEAFF; J gene: TRBJ1-1; D gene: -; V gene: TRBV5-1; clone size: many
CDR3 DNA: TGTGCCAGCAGCTTGGTTGTGGGACGGCTGACTAGAGGCTACACCTTC; CDR3 protein: CASSLVVGRLTRGYTF; J gene: TRBJ1-2; D gene: -; V gene: TRBV7-2; clone size: many
CDR3 DNA: TGTGTCAGCAGCCGGGCGGAGAGGATAAACACTGAAGCTTTCTTT; CDR3 protein: CVSSRAERINTEAFF; J gene: TRBJ1-1; D gene: -; V gene: TRBV5-6; clone size: -
CDR3 DNA: TGTGCCAGCAGCCTGGACAGGGGAGCGGGGGGTTCGAGAAACGAGCAGTACTTC; CDR3 protein: CASSLDRGAGGSRNEQYF; J gene: TRBJ2-7; D gene: -; V gene: TRBV2; clone size: many
CDR3 DNA: TGCAGTGCTAGTCGCACAGGGGAGGGCTATGGCTACACCTTC; CDR3 protein: CSASRTGEGYGYTF; J gene: TRBJ1-2; D gene: TRBD1; V gene: TRBV20-1; clone size: -
CDR3 DNA: TGCGCCAGCAGCTTCGCGGGAACCCACGAGCAGTACTTC; CDR3 protein: CASSFAGTHEQYF; J gene: TRBJ2-7; D gene: -; V gene: TRBV5-1; clone size: many
CDR3 DNA: TGTGCCAGCAGCTTTTTGCGTCAAGAGACCCAGTACTTC; CDR3 protein: CASSFLRQETQYF; J gene: TRBJ2-5; D gene: -; V gene: TRBV11-2; clone size: many
CDR3 DNA: TGTGCCATCAGGGGAGGACAGGGTAACGAGCAGTACTTC; CDR3 protein: CAIRGGQGNEQYF; J gene: TRBJ2-7; D gene: TRBD1; V gene: TRBV10-3; clone size: -
CDR3 DNA: TGTGCCAGCAGGATAGGGGGCAGCGGGAGAGGAGAGACCCAGTACTTC; CDR3 protein: CASRIGGSGRGETQYF; J gene: TRBJ2-5; D gene: -; V gene: TRBV7-2; clone size: -
CDR3 DNA: TGCAGTGCTAGAGGCGGGGGGTTACACTCTGGGGCCAACGTCCTGACTTTC; CDR3 protein: CSARGGGLHSGANVLTF; J gene: TRBJ2-6; D gene: TRBD2; V gene: TRBV20-1; clone size: -
CDR3 DNA: TGTGCCAGCCAGGGACGGGGGTCCTACGAGCAGTACTTC; CDR3 protein: CASQGRGSYEQYF; J gene: TRBJ2-7; D gene: -; V gene: TRBV2; clone size: -
CDR3 DNA: TGCGCCAGCAGCCAAGGGGTAGCGCGGGAACTGTTTTTT; CDR3 protein: CASSQGVARELFF; J gene: TRBJ1-4; D gene: -; V gene: TRBV4-1; clone size: -
CDR3 DNA: TGTGCCAGCAGCTGGGGACAGTTCTATGGCTACACCTTC; CDR3 protein: CASSWGQFYGYTF; J gene: TRBJ1-2; D gene: TRBD1; V gene: TRBV7-9; clone size: -
CDR3 DNA: TGTGCCAGCAGTTTAGGACAGGCGATTTTTAACACTGAAGCTTTCTTT; CDR3 protein: CASSLGQAIFNTEAFF; J gene: TRBJ1-1; D gene: TRBD1; V gene: TRBV7-9; clone size: many
CDR3 DNA: TGTGCCAGCAGTGTACGGATTGGAAAAGAGACCCAGTACTTC; CDR3 protein: CASSVRIGKETQYF; J gene: TRBJ2-5; D gene: -; V gene: TRBV6-6; clone size: many
CDR3 DNA: TGTGCCAGCAGACCGGGACACCCGTTGAGTGGCTACACCTTC; CDR3 protein: CASRPGHPLSGYTF; J gene: TRBJ1-2; D gene: -; V gene: TRBV2; clone size: many
CDR3 DNA: TGTGCCAGCAGAGGTGACGGCAAAGCCGGGGAACTGTTTTTT; CDR3 protein: CASRGDGKAGELFF; J gene: TRBJ1-4; D gene: -; V gene: TRBV9; clone size: -
CDR3 DNA: TGCGCCAGCAGCTTGAGAGAGGGACCCTACGAGCAGTACTTC; CDR3 protein: CASSLREGPYEQYF; J gene: TRBJ2-7; D gene: -; V gene: TRBV5-1; clone size: many
CDR3 DNA: TGCAGCTCCGTAGGGGCCGTCACTGAAGCTTTCTTT; CDR3 protein: CSSVGAVTEAFF; J gene: TRBJ1-1; D gene: -; V gene: TRBV29-1; clone size: -
CDR3 DNA: TGTGCCAGCAGCCAAGAGAAGGACAGGGGGATTAGGAAGAATCAGCCCCAGCATTTT; CDR3 protein: CASSQEKDRGIRKNQPQHF; J gene: TRBJ1-5; D gene: TRBD1; V gene: TRBV14; clone size: many
CDR3 DNA: TGCAGTGCTAGAGATCAGGGGGCCCCCTCCTACGAGCAGTACTTC; CDR3 protein: CSARDQGAPSYEQYF; J gene: TRBJ2-7; D gene: TRBD1; V gene: TRBV20-1; clone size: many
CDR3 DNA: TGTGCCAGCAGCGCTGGCCCAGATACGCAGTATTTT; CDR3 protein: CASSAGPDTQYF; J gene: TRBJ2-3; D gene: -; V gene: TRBV12-3/TRBV12-4; clone size: -
CDR3 DNA: TGCAGCGTTGAGTGGCTTCTCTATGGCTACACCTTC; CDR3 protein: CSVEWLLYGYTF; J gene: TRBJ1-2; D gene: -; V gene: TRBV29-1; clone size: many